Reported below is one T cell receptor beta chain. Its antigen is unknown. This specimen belongs to a study of cytomegalovirus exposure and HLA in healthy donors. Study outcomes and limitations: Later analysis placed DRB1 highest and HLA-C lowest in TCR association rates, which differed by HLA locus. In vitro confirmation showed three CMV-associated chains to be CMV antigen specific.

The CDR3 is made up of 15 amino acids. Deletions cut 7 bases from V and 1 base from J, with 16 bases between. Germline V CDR1 and CDR2: MDHEN, SYDVKM. Vbeta (60) and Jbeta (13) primers were used in the PCR. Clones were sequenced by immunoSEQ multiplex PCR, and TCRdb holds only the in-frame ones, with some missing. The sample contains about 160,000 clones, approximately 86% of which appear only once. Donors sampled were nominally healthy, though unrecorded immune exposures were likely. The sequence was collected from a woman in her late teens or twenties in good health and CMV-seronegative. This chain links TRBV28 with TRBJ1-1; possible D gene TRBD1, 6 bases. The specimen sequenced was PBMCs. The CDR3 DNA is TGTGCCAGCAAGGAAAGGGGGATGGAGAACACTGAAGCTTTCTTT. The encoded protein is CASKERGMENTEAFF.